Described below is a single T cell receptor beta chain sequence and its context. This clone's antigen is unknown. It has no much larger one-base neighbor in the sample; base qualities were not kept. The immunoSEQ Assay, a bias-controlled multiplex PCR, was used to amplify TCRbeta CDR3 regions from genomic DNA. Per the authors' processing: Within the assay, amplification of reference gene primers was used to estimate how many nucleated cells each sample contained. Sequence reads were collapsed and filtered to measure the absolute abundance of every unique TCRbeta CDR3 rearrangement. For each sample, productive Simpson clonality was calculated as the square root of Simpson's diversity index across productive rearrangements. TCRdb mirrors the immuneACCESS table, restricted to in-frame sequences. Some clones are absent from its copies; in checked studies, under half trace to an unresolved V gene, and the reason for the others is unknown. V and J calls and clone size are given by that table; D and trimming were obtained from the DNA. The sample table lists roughly 160,000 clones, around four fifths of them with a count of one. The top ten clonotypes cover 6.5% to 9% of the sample.

The data derive from a study of blood T cell repertoires in COVID-19 (dated by TCRdb to 2020 to 2021). For the wider study: Samples from collaborators originated in the United States, Italy and Spain and spanned both the acute and convalescent phases of COVID-19. The material from the prospective study consisted of cDNA or gDNA derived from T cells, B-cell-depleted T cells, or PBMCs. Deeply sampled blood TCRbeta repertoires from subjects exposed to, actively infected with, or recovered from COVID-19 were included in the dataset. The repertoires were released in a freely available public database meant as a resource for research on the immune response to SARS-CoV-2. The samples were drawn from two sources: the first 160 participants of the ongoing ImmuneRACE study, and some 1,300 subjects contributed by 6 global collaborators. Nearly every sample came with metadata listing a de-identified subject ID, COVID-19 status, age in years and sex. Where available, HLA class I and class II types were obtained from metadata supplied by the sample provider rather than from assay-based typing.

Its CDR3 holds 16 amino acids, cysteine through phenylalanine. Left in the record is the CDR3 DNA by itself, 48 bases read in frame from the first base. V is trimmed back by 4 bases and J by 0 bases, and the junction contains 3 bases that no gene match accounts for. As encoded in the germline V gene, CDR1 is SGHRS while CDR2 is YFSETQ. At one collaborating source in Seattle, patients were enrolled during active infection and were followed longitudinally through the course of disease. The collaborating institutions used their own protocols to collect whole blood in K2EDTA tubes. For TCRbeta analysis, collaborator samples were shipped as frozen whole blood, as isolated PBMCs, or as DNA extracted from either sample type. The paper as a whole reports these results and caveats: How much clinical and demographic metadata was included differed by source and by participant, and the metadata was provided uncurated.

Sequencing input: peripheral blood. The V and J segments used are TRBV5-1 and TRBJ2-1, and 11 junctional nucleotides match TRBD2. The source is an elderly woman with COVID-19, enrolled during active disease. The DNA sequence reads TGCGCCAGCAGCGTGGGACTAGCGGACTCCTACAATGAGCAGTTCTTC. Translated, it reads CASSVGLADSYNEQFF.